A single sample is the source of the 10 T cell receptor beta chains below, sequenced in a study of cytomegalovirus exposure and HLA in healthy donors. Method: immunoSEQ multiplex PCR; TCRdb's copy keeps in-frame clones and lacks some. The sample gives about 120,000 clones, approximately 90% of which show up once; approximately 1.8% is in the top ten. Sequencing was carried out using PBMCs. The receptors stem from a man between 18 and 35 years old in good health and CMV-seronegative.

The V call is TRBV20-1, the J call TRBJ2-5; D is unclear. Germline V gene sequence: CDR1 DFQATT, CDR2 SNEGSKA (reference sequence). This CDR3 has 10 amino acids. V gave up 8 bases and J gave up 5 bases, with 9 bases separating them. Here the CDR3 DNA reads TGCAGTCCCGGTCGGGAGACCCAGTACTTC. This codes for CSPGRETQYF.

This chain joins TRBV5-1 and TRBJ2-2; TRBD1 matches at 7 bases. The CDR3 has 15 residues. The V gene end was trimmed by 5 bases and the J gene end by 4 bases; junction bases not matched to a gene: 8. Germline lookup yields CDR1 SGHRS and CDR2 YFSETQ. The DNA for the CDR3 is TGCGCCAGCAGTTCCGGGACAGAGACCACCGGGGAGCTGTTTTTT. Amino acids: CASSSGTETTGELFF.

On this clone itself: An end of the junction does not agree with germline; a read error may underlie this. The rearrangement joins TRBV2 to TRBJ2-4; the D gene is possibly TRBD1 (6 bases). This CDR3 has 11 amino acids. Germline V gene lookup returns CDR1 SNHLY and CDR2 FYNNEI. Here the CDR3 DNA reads TGTGCCAGCAGTCCGGTTGGGGCCCAGGGGTTC. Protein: CASSPVGAQGF.

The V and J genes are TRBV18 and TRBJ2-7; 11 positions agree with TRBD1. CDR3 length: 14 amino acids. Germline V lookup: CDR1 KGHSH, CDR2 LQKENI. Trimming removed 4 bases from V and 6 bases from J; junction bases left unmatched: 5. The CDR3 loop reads CASSLGQGAFEQYF. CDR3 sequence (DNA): TGTGCCAGCTCACTCGGACAGGGGGCATTCGAGCAGTACTTC.

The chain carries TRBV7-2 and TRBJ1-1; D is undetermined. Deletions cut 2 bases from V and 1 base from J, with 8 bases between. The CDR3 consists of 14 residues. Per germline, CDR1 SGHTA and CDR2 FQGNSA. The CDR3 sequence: CASSLTVSNTEAFF. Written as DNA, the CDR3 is TGTGCCAGCAGCTTAACTGTATCGAACACTGAAGCTTTCTTT.

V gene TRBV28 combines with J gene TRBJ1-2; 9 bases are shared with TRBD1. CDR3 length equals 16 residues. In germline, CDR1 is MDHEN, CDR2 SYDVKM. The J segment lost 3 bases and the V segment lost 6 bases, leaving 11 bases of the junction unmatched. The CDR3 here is CASSRKRDRVHYGYTF. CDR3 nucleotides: TGTGCCAGCAGCCGAAAACGGGACAGGGTTCACTATGGCTACACCTTC.

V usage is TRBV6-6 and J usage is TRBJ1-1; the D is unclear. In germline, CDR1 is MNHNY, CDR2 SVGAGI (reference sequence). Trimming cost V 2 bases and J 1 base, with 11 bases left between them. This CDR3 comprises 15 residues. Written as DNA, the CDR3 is TGTGCCAGCAGTTACCCGTCCCTAACGAACACTGAAGCTTTCTTT. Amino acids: CASSYPSLTNTEAFF.

The CDR3 DNA reads TGTGCCAGCAGTTTTAGTCGTACCGGGGAGCTGTTTTTT. Protein: CASSFSRTGELFF. The chain joins TRBV5-4 to TRBJ2-2; D is uncertain. Trimming stripped 5 bases from V and 5 bases from J, with 10 bases between. In germline, CDR1 is SGHNT, CDR2 YYREEE (reference sequence). This CDR3 is built from 13 residues.

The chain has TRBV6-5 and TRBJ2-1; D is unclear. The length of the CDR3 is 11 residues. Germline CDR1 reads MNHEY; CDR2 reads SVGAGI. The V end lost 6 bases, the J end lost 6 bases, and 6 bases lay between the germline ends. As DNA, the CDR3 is TGTGCCAGCAGACTCCTCAATGAGCAGTTCTTC. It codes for CASRLLNEQFF.

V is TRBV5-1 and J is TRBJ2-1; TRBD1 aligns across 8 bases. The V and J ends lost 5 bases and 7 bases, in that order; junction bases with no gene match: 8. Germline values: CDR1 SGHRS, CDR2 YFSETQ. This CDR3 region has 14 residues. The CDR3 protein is CASRVNDRGNEQFF. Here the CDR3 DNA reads TGCGCCAGCAGGGTCAATGACAGGGGTAATGAGCAGTTCTTC.